The clone carrying this T cell receptor (beta chain) was counted ten times or more. Antigen specificity is unknown. Amplification targeted TCR beta CDR3 regions from RNA transcripts. The TCR CDR3 was amplified in a first-round RT-PCR using the HTBI primer set. From the multiplex PCR reads, TCRdb called clonotypes with MiXCR, one entry per CDR3 protein. Here the sample spans about 660,000 distinct CDR3 sequences, roughly 46% being singletons. Germline V gene sequence: CDR1 ENHRY, CDR2 SYGVKD. The CDR3 spans 15 residues. With 2 bases removed from V and 1 base from J, the gap between germline ends came to 11 bases. The data are from a study of T cells in Graves' hyperthyroidism and ophthalmopathy. Study findings and constraints: Most clonotypes expanded in the thyroid (above 0.001) were also present in blood.

Sequenced: peripheral blood or thyroid tissue (not recorded which). The chain recombines TRBV10-3 with TRBJ1-2; the D gene is possibly TRBD1 (6 bases). This TCR was sampled from an adult man with Graves' disease, either hyperthyroidism or ophthalmopathy (not recorded which). CDR3 bases: TGTGCCATCAGTGAGCCGGGACACCTTAACTATGGCTACACCTTC. Its translation is CAISEPGHLNYGYTF.